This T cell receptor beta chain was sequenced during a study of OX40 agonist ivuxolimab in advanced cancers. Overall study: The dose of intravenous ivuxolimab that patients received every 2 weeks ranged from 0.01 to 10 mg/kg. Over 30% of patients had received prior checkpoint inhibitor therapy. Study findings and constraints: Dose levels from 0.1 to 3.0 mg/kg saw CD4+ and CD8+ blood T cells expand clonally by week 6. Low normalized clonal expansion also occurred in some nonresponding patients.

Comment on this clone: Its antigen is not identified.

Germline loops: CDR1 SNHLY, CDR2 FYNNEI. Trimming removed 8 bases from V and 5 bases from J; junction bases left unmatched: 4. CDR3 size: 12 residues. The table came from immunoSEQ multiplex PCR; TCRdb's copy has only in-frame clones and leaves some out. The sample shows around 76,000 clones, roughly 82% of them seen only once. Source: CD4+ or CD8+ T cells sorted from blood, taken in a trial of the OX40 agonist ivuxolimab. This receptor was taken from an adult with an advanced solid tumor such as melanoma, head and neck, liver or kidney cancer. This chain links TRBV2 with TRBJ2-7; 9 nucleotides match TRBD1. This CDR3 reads CASRDRADEQYF. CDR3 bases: TGTGCCAGCCGGGACAGGGCTGACGAGCAGTACTTC.